Listed below are T cell receptor beta chains from one sample, sequenced in a study of post-analysis software for immune sequencing data. Using its own MiXCR run on the PCR reads, TCRdb lists one record per CDR3 protein. The repertoire consists of roughly 650,000 distinct CDR3 sequences, with over 45% occurring once and the leading ten covering 10% to 12%. The source material was blood. Receptors originate from a girl aged 2-10 years with multiple sclerosis. Both conserved end residues are part of each CDR3. D genes are given only for firm matches. Clone size is stated in some rows and not others, as once, few, many or a class when expanded.

clone size: -; J gene: TRBJ1-1; V gene: TRBV15; D gene: -; CDR3 length: 14; CDR3 DNA: TGTGCCACCACCCCGGGAAGGGGAATGACTGAAGCTTTCTTT; CDR3 protein: CATTPGRGMTEAFF
clone size: -; J gene: TRBJ2-3; V gene: TRBV30; D gene: -; CDR3 length: 12; CDR3 DNA: TGTGCCTGGAGTGTAGAGGCAGATACGCAGTATTTT; CDR3 protein: CAWSVEADTQYF
clone size: -; J gene: TRBJ2-5; V gene: TRBV7-6; D gene: -; CDR3 length: 14; CDR3 DNA: TGTGCCAGCAGCTTAGTATCGGACGGGAAGACCCAGTACTTC; CDR3 protein: CASSLVSDGKTQYF
clone size: -; J gene: TRBJ2-5; V gene: TRBV5-1; D gene: -; CDR3 length: 14; CDR3 DNA: TGCGCCAGCAGCTGGTCCGCGACCGAGGAGACCCAGTACTTC; CDR3 protein: CASSWSATEETQYF
clone size: -; J gene: TRBJ2-4; V gene: TRBV11-2; D gene: -; CDR3 length: 17; CDR3 DNA: TGTGCCAGCAGCCCGAGACAGGCAACCTTAGCCAAAAACATTCAGTACTTC; CDR3 protein: CASSPRQATLAKNIQYF
clone size: -; J gene: TRBJ1-2; V gene: TRBV12-3/TRBV12-4; D gene: TRBD1; CDR3 length: 15; CDR3 DNA: TGTGCCAGCAATATCGGGACAGCCTCTAACTATGGCTACACCTTC; CDR3 protein: CASNIGTASNYGYTF
clone size: few; J gene: TRBJ2-1; V gene: TRBV5-1; D gene: TRBD2; CDR3 length: 18; CDR3 DNA: TGCGCCAGCAGCTTGATTTACGAAGCGGGGGGGCCGAACAATGAGCAGTTCTTC; CDR3 protein: CASSLIYEAGGPNNEQFF
clone size: -; J gene: TRBJ2-3; V gene: TRBV20-1; D gene: TRBD2; CDR3 length: 15; CDR3 DNA: TGCAGTGCCCAATGGACTAGCGGGAGCCCAGATACGCAGTATTTT; CDR3 protein: CSAQWTSGSPDTQYF
clone size: -; J gene: TRBJ2-1; V gene: TRBV28; D gene: TRBD2; CDR3 length: 15; CDR3 DNA: TGTGCCAGCAGTAGAGGCTCTAGCGGAGACAATGAGCAGTTCTTC; CDR3 protein: CASSRGSSGDNEQFF
clone size: -; J gene: TRBJ2-3; V gene: TRBV20-1; D gene: TRBD2; CDR3 length: 16; CDR3 DNA: TGCAGTGCGCTATCTTGGGGGGGGAGGGTGGCAGATACGCAGTATTTT; CDR3 protein: CSALSWGGRVADTQYF
clone size: -; J gene: TRBJ1-1; V gene: TRBV10-3; D gene: -; CDR3 length: 14; CDR3 DNA: TGTGCCATCAGTGAGTCATGGGGGGGCACTGAAGCTTTCTTT; CDR3 protein: CAISESWGGTEAFF
clone size: -; J gene: TRBJ1-1; V gene: TRBV4-1; D gene: -; CDR3 length: 13; CDR3 DNA: TGCGCCAGCAGCCAAGGTGGGCAGGGTGAAGCTTTCTTT; CDR3 protein: CASSQGGQGEAFF
clone size: -; J gene: TRBJ2-1; V gene: TRBV13; D gene: -; CDR3 length: 16; CDR3 DNA: TGTGCCAGCAGCGCAGGGGGGGGACGTTCCTACAATGAGCAGTTCTTC; CDR3 protein: CASSAGGGRSYNEQFF
clone size: -; J gene: TRBJ2-7; V gene: TRBV11-2; D gene: TRBD2; CDR3 length: 13; CDR3 DNA: TGTGCCAGCAGCTTAGGCGTAGCGGGGGAGCAGTACTTC; CDR3 protein: CASSLGVAGEQYF
clone size: -; J gene: TRBJ2-7; V gene: TRBV7-9; D gene: TRBD2; CDR3 length: 15; CDR3 DNA: TGTGCCAGCAGCTTATCGGGACTAGCGGGACGCGAGCAGTACTTC; CDR3 protein: CASSLSGLAGREQYF
clone size: few; J gene: TRBJ2-5; V gene: TRBV12-3/TRBV12-4; D gene: -; CDR3 length: 14; CDR3 DNA: TGTGCCAGCAGTTTCTTAAGCAGACAAGAGACCCAGTACTTC; CDR3 protein: CASSFLSRQETQYF
clone size: -; J gene: TRBJ1-5; V gene: TRBV11-2; D gene: -; CDR3 length: 15; CDR3 DNA: TGTGCCAGCAGCGAGCGGGAGGGTTTCAATCAGCCCCAGCATTTT; CDR3 protein: CASSEREGFNQPQHF
clone size: -; J gene: TRBJ2-1; V gene: TRBV4-1; D gene: TRBD2; CDR3 length: 19; CDR3 DNA: TGCGCCAGCAGCCCCTCTGCGGGGGGGATTAATCCTTTACACAATGAGCAGTTCTTC; CDR3 protein: CASSPSAGGINPLHNEQFF
clone size: -; J gene: TRBJ2-5; V gene: TRBV7-2; D gene: -; CDR3 length: 13; CDR3 DNA: TGTGCCAGCAGCTTCAATGACGCGGAGACCCAGTACTTC; CDR3 protein: CASSFNDAETQYF
clone size: -; J gene: TRBJ1-6; V gene: TRBV20-1; D gene: TRBD1; CDR3 length: 14; CDR3 DNA: TGCAGTGCTAGAGGACAGGGGAGTACTTCACCCCTCCACTTT; CDR3 protein: CSARGQGSTSPLHF
clone size: -; J gene: TRBJ2-3; V gene: TRBV7-3; D gene: -; CDR3 length: 13; CDR3 DNA: TGTGCCAGCAGCAAACCAGGGTCAGATACGCAGTATTTT; CDR3 protein: CASSKPGSDTQYF
clone size: -; J gene: TRBJ1-1; V gene: TRBV10-3; D gene: -; CDR3 length: 11; CDR3 DNA: TGTGCCACCAGGTCGAACACTGAAGCTTTCTTT; CDR3 protein: CATRSNTEAFF
clone size: -; J gene: TRBJ2-5; V gene: TRBV27; D gene: -; CDR3 length: 13; CDR3 DNA: TGTGCCAGCAGTCTTCAACGACAGGCAACCCAGTACTTC; CDR3 protein: CASSLQRQATQYF
clone size: -; J gene: TRBJ1-5; V gene: TRBV28; D gene: TRBD1; CDR3 length: 15; CDR3 DNA: TGTGCCAGCAGTACCCGGGACAGTGTAAATCAGCCCCAGCATTTT; CDR3 protein: CASSTRDSVNQPQHF
clone size: -; J gene: TRBJ2-5; V gene: TRBV6-6; D gene: -; CDR3 length: 14; CDR3 DNA: TGTGCCAGCAGTTTGAGGCTAACTAAAGAGACCCAGTACTTC; CDR3 protein: CASSLRLTKETQYF
clone size: -; J gene: TRBJ2-3; V gene: TRBV5-6; D gene: -; CDR3 length: 13; CDR3 DNA: TGTGCCAGCAGCGATCATAGGGGGGATACGCAGTATTTT; CDR3 protein: CASSDHRGDTQYF